The present TCR beta chain was sequenced within a study of blood T cell repertoires in COVID-19. Study overall: Researchers got acute and convalescent COVID-19 samples from the United States, Italy and Spain. Sources were T cells, B-cell-depleted T cells, or PBMCs; the material itself was cDNA or gDNA.

In the study's own analysis: Reference gene primer amplification yielded estimated nucleated cell counts. Sequencing used immunoSEQ multiplex PCR; TCRdb keeps in-frame clones, though not all of them. The V and J calls and clone size come from that table; D and trimming were worked out from the DNA. The sample has 9,500 to 11,000 clones; approximately 90% are singletons. This CDR3 region has 12 residues. The ends were cut back, 5 bases at V and 5 bases at J, with 10 bases in the middle. CDR1 is SEHNR, CDR2 FQNEAQ, per germline (reference sequence). Sequencing used peripheral blood. The chain employs TRBV7-9 and TRBJ2-7; the D is unclear. The clonotype originates from a man aged 25 to 40 with active or convalescent COVID-19. DNA for the CDR3: TGTGCCAGCAGCACGCCTGGCAACGAGCAGTACTTC. It yields the protein CASSTPGNEQYF.